Listed below are T cell receptor beta chains from one sample, sequenced in a study of cytomegalovirus exposure and HLA in healthy donors. Clones were sequenced by immunoSEQ multiplex PCR, and TCRdb holds only the in-frame ones, with some missing. Among roughly 100,000 clones listed, roughly 79% were seen once. The sequencing input was PBMCs. The receptors were sampled from a male donor in good health and CMV-seronegative. Both conserved end residues are part of each CDR3. Fields, in order: V gene, clone size, D gene, J gene, CDR3 DNA, CDR3 protein. A D gene is named only where the DNA matches it firmly. Size values are once, few and many counts, or a class for expanded clones, and some rows have none.

TRBV2	-	-	TRBJ1-5	TGTGCCAGCAGTGATGAGGGTTATAGCAATCAGCCCCAGCATTTT	CASSDEGYSNQPQHF
TRBV7-8	-	-	TRBJ2-3	TGTGCCAGCAGCTTAGCGAGACTATACCCAGATACGCAGTATTTT	CASSLARLYPDTQYF
TRBV9	few	-	TRBJ2-3	TGTGCCAGCAGCGTCGCCCCCCTCTATGCAGATACGCAGTATTTT	CASSVAPLYADTQYF
TRBV2	-	TRBD1	TRBJ2-1	TGTGCCAGCAGTGGCGGGACAGGGTACGGGTACAATGAGCAGTTCTTC	CASSGGTGYGYNEQFF
TRBV4-1	-	TRBD1	TRBJ2-1	TGCGCCAGCAGCCATACCGGGACAGGGTTCGATGAGCAGTTCTTC	CASSHTGTGFDEQFF
TRBV5-1	-	TRBD2	TRBJ2-1	TGCGCCAGCAGCTTGCAGACTAGCGGTTCCTACAATGAGCAGTTCTTC	CASSLQTSGSYNEQFF
TRBV18	few	-	TRBJ2-3	TGTGCCAGCTCTCTAACTCCGGATACGCAGTATTTT	CASSLTPDTQYF
TRBV5-4	-	TRBD2	TRBJ2-1	TGTGCCAGCAGCTTGGAATCGGGAGGGCTAGGCAATGAGCAGTTCTTC	CASSLESGGLGNEQFF
TRBV19	-	TRBD2	TRBJ2-2	TGTGCCAGTACTAGCGGAGCGAACACCGGGGAGCTGTTTTTT	CASTSGANTGELFF
TRBV6-1	few	-	TRBJ1-4	TGTGCCAGCAGTGAAGCGGGGGGGAAAAAACTGTTTTTT	CASSEAGGKKLFF
TRBV30	once	-	TRBJ2-5	TGTGCCTGGAGTGTACCCGACAGAAGGACCCAGTACTTC	CAWSVPDRRTQYF
TRBV7-3	-	-	TRBJ2-3	TGTGCCAGCAGCCCCGCGGGGACCAGCACAGATACGCAGTATTTT	CASSPAGTSTDTQYF
TRBV11-2	-	TRBD2	TRBJ2-3	TGTGCCAGCAGCTCTCGGACTAGCGGGAGGATAGATACGCAGTATTTT	CASSSRTSGRIDTQYF
TRBV5-1	-	TRBD1	TRBJ1-1	TGCGCCAGCAGCAAACCGGGACAGGGGAACACTGAAGCTTTCTTT	CASSKPGQGNTEAFF
TRBV7-6	-	TRBD2	TRBJ2-2	TGTGCCAGCAGCTTAGCTAGCGGGAGGGCCATCCCCAACACCGGGGAGCTGTTTTTT	CASSLASGRAIPNTGELFF
TRBV19	-	TRBD2	TRBJ2-1	TGTGCCAGTAGTATAGCCGGGACTAGCGGGATCCGCTCCTACAATGAGCAGTTCTTC	CASSIAGTSGIRSYNEQFF
TRBV5-1	-	-	TRBJ2-7	TGCGCCAGCAGCTTTGGGCAGGGCACCTACGAGCAGTACTTC	CASSFGQGTYEQYF
TRBV4-2	-	-	TRBJ1-6	TGTGCCAGCAGCCAAGACTCCGGAGATAATTCACCCCTCCACTTT	CASSQDSGDNSPLHF
TRBV4-1	few	-	TRBJ2-7	TGCGCCAGCAGCCCGCTGGGGGGATCCTACGAGCAGTACTTC	CASSPLGGSYEQYF
TRBV27	-	TRBD1	TRBJ2-5	TGTGCCAGCAGTTCCGGGGGACAGGGCCAGACCCAGTACTTC	CASSSGGQGQTQYF
TRBV7-8	once	-	TRBJ2-3	TGTGCCAGCAGCTTTGGGCCCCACACAGATACGCAGTATTTT	CASSFGPHTDTQYF
TRBV5-6	-	TRBD2	TRBJ2-7	TGTGCCAGCAGCCCCCAAGGGGGACTAGCTCCTTCCTTC	CASSPQGGLAPSF
TRBV29-1	-	-	TRBJ2-3	TGCAGCGCGGACTATAGCACAGATACGCAGTATTTT	CSADYSTDTQYF
TRBV6-5	few	-	TRBJ2-3	TGTGCCAGCAGTTACGCCAGGGACACAGATACGCAGTATTTT	CASSYARDTDTQYF
TRBV11-2	-	-	TRBJ1-2	TGTGCCAGCAGCTTCTCAGGGGTCCTCTATGGCTACACCTTC	CASSFSGVLYGYTF
TRBV4-1	-	TRBD2	TRBJ2-5	TGCGCCAGCAGCCCGTCGGGGGGGCGGAGGCTCCAAGAGACCCAGTACTTC	CASSPSGGRRLQETQYF
TRBV7-9	-	-	TRBJ1-4	TGTGCCAGCAGCTTGAGCGGGCTACGAGAAAAACTGTTTTTT	CASSLSGLREKLFF
TRBV11-3	-	-	TRBJ2-7	TGTGCCAGCAGCCTCCCGGTAAGGGGCGGCGAGCAGTACTTC	CASSLPVRGGEQYF
TRBV27	-	-	TRBJ2-2	TGTGCCAGCAGTTCCCCCGTTTTAAGGGAGCTGTTTTTT	CASSSPVLRELFF
TRBV5-6	-	-	TRBJ2-1	TGTGCCAGCAGCTTGGTTACGCGGAGCTCCTACAATGAGCAGTTCTTC	CASSLVTRSSYNEQFF
TRBV4-3	-	-	TRBJ2-1	TGCGCCAGCAGCCAAGAGATGTGGCGGGGCTCCTACAATGAGCAGTTCTTC	CASSQEMWRGSYNEQFF
TRBV4-2	-	-	TRBJ1-1	TGTGCCAGCAGCCAATCAGGCAGGAACACTGAAGCTTTCTTT	CASSQSGRNTEAFF
TRBV7-9	-	-	TRBJ2-7	TGTGCCAGCAGCTTTGCGCAGCGCGAGCAGTACTTC	CASSFAQREQYF
TRBV6-5	once	-	TRBJ2-2	TGTGCCAGCACGACAGGCACCGGGGAGCTGTTTTTT	CASTTGTGELFF
TRBV7-3	-	-	TRBJ2-4	TGTGCCAGCAGTCGCATGGGCGATGGTGCCAAAAACATTCAGTACTTC	CASSRMGDGAKNIQYF
TRBV9	-	TRBD1	TRBJ2-7	TGTGCCAGCAGCGTAGGGACAGGAACCTACGAGCAGTACTTC	CASSVGTGTYEQYF
TRBV7-2	-	-	TRBJ2-7	TGTGCCAGCAGCGAGCCGATAGCGACCTACGAGCAGTACTTC	CASSEPIATYEQYF
TRBV28	few	-	TRBJ2-2	TGTGCCAGCACAGTGAACACCGGGGAGCTGTTTTTT	CASTVNTGELFF
TRBV5-6	few	TRBD2	TRBJ2-2	TGTGCCAGCAGCTTGGGCGGGAGAATTTACACCGGGGAGCTGTTTTTT	CASSLGGRIYTGELFF
TRBV7-9	-	-	TRBJ2-7	TGTGCCAGCAGCTTAGCGGCCGGTTCGTTTGGGCAATCGCACGAGCAGTACTTC	CASSLAAGSFGQSHEQYF
TRBV25-1	-	-	TRBJ2-1	TGTGCCAGCAGTGAATATACCCCGGGAGCCTACAATGAGCAGTTCTTC	CASSEYTPGAYNEQFF
TRBV19	once	-	TRBJ1-2	TGTGCCAGTTGGGGCATTGGGGTACCGAATGGCTACACCTTC	CASWGIGVPNGYTF